This T cell receptor beta chain originates from a study of T cell responses to AZD1222 COVID-19 vaccine. Study-wide points: Repertoire sampling was restricted to post-peak T cell response timepoints.

As for this clone: Its antigen is unknown.

The V end lost 0 bases, the J end lost 3 bases, and 8 bases lay between the germline ends. From germline, CDR1 is GTSNPN and CDR2 SVGIG (reference sequence). This CDR3 is built from 13 residues. Clones were sequenced by immunoSEQ multiplex PCR, and TCRdb holds only the in-frame ones, with some missing. This sample has approximately 200,000 clones, with approximately 90% found just once. This sample comprised peripheral blood, obtained 28 days after the second AZD1222 dose. The clonotype comes from an adult who received the AZD1222 COVID-19 vaccine. The rearrangement joins TRBV30 to TRBJ2-5, with D maybe TRBD2 (6 bases). The CDR3 DNA sequence: TGTGCCTGGAGTGTGGGGGGTAAAGAGACCCAGTACTTC. Translating gives CAWSVGGKETQYF.